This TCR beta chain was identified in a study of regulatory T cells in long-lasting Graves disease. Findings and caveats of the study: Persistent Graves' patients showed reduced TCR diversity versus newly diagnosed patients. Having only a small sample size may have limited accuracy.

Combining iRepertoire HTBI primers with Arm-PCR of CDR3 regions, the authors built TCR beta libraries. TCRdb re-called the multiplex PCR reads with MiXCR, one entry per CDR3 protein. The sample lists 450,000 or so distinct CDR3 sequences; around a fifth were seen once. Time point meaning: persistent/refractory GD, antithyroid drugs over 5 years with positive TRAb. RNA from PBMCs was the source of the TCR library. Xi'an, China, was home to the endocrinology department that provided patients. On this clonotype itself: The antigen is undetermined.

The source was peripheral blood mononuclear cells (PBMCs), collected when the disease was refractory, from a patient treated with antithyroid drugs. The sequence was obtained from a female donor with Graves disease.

This chain's CDR3 is CSARQGADSTDTQYF. The CDR3 region has the DNA TGCAGTGCTCGTCAGGGGGCGGATAGCACAGATACGCAGTATTTT. The chain recombines TRBV20-1 with TRBJ2-3; 8 bases are shared with TRBD1. Germline V lookup: CDR1 DFQATT, CDR2 SNEGSKA (reference sequence). The length of the CDR3 is 15 residues. Trimming at V came to 5 bases and at J to 0 bases, leaving 7 bases not matched to a gene.